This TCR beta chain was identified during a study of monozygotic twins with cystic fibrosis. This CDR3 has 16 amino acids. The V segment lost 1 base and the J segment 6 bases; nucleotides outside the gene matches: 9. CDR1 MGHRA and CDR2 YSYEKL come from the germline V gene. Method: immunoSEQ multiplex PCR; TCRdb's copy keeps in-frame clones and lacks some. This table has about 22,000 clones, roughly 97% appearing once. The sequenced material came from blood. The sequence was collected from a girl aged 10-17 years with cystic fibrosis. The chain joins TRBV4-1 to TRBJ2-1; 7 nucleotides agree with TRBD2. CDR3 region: CASSQGWAGDFNEQFF. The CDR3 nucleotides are TGCGCCAGCAGCCAAGGGTGGGCGGGAGATTTCAATGAGCAGTTCTTC.